This is a list of T cell receptor beta chains from one sample in a study of blood T cell repertoires in COVID-19. The assay was immunoSEQ multiplex PCR, and TCRdb's table has in-frame clones only and misses some. The profile shows roughly 150,000 clones, around nine tenths of them singletons. Sequencing was done on a sample of peripheral blood. The receptors shown here come from a human donor in a cohort sampled during active COVID-19. Both conserved end residues are part of each CDR3. The D gene is left open where the match is weak. Size tells how often a clone was seen (once, few, many) or the class of an expanded clone, and some rows leave it out.

cdr3_length: 14; clone_size: .; j_call: TRBJ2-5; d_call: .; v_call: TRBV7-7; cdr3_nt: TGTGCCAGCAGCCGAGCGGCAGGATGGGAGACCCAGTACTTC; cdr3_aa: CASSRAAGWETQYF
cdr3_length: 16; clone_size: .; j_call: TRBJ2-3; d_call: TRBD2; v_call: TRBV5-4; cdr3_nt: TGTGCCAGCAGCCCTAACTGGGCGGGAGGTGCAGATACGCAGTATTTT; cdr3_aa: CASSPNWAGGADTQYF
cdr3_length: 17; clone_size: .; j_call: TRBJ2-2; d_call: TRBD2; v_call: TRBV7-6; cdr3_nt: TGTGCCAGCAGCTTAGGGATAGCGGGAGGGAAGACCGGGGAGCTGTTTTTT; cdr3_aa: CASSLGIAGGKTGELFF
cdr3_length: 12; clone_size: .; j_call: TRBJ1-5; d_call: .; v_call: TRBV28; cdr3_nt: TGTGCCAGCAGATTGCTGGGCCTGCCCCAGCATTTT; cdr3_aa: CASRLLGLPQHF
cdr3_length: 13; clone_size: .; j_call: TRBJ2-5; d_call: TRBD2; v_call: TRBV27; cdr3_nt: TGTGCCAGCAGAGGGACTAGTCGGGGGACCCAGTACTTC; cdr3_aa: CASRGTSRGTQYF
cdr3_length: 15; clone_size: .; j_call: TRBJ2-3; d_call: TRBD2; v_call: TRBV3-1/TRBV3-2; cdr3_nt: TGTGCCAGCAGCCAAGACCCGGCTAGCGGGGCTACGCAGTATTTT; cdr3_aa: CASSQDPASGATQYF
cdr3_length: 16; clone_size: .; j_call: TRBJ2-7; d_call: .; v_call: TRBV5-4; cdr3_nt: TGTGCCAGCAGCTTCGGGACACCTACTTTCTCCTACGAGCAGTACTTC; cdr3_aa: CASSFGTPTFSYEQYF
cdr3_length: 16; clone_size: .; j_call: TRBJ2-1; d_call: .; v_call: TRBV6-5; cdr3_nt: TGTGCCAGCAGTTACCCGGGGTTTACCCCCTACAATGAGCAGTTCTTC; cdr3_aa: CASSYPGFTPYNEQFF
cdr3_length: 15; clone_size: few; j_call: TRBJ1-4; d_call: .; v_call: TRBV7-2; cdr3_nt: TGTGCCAGCAGCTTAGCCGGGGCAACTAATGAAAAACTGTTTTTT; cdr3_aa: CASSLAGATNEKLFF
cdr3_length: 16; clone_size: .; j_call: TRBJ2-5; d_call: TRBD1; v_call: TRBV5-1; cdr3_nt: TGCGCCAGCAGCTTAGGGACAGGTGGAGCAAGGGAGACCCAGTACTTC; cdr3_aa: CASSLGTGGARETQYF
cdr3_length: 16; clone_size: .; j_call: TRBJ2-3; d_call: TRBD2; v_call: TRBV9; cdr3_nt: TGTGCCAGCAGCGTCCGAGGACTAGAGATTCGGGATACGCAGTATTTT; cdr3_aa: CASSVRGLEIRDTQYF
cdr3_length: 15; clone_size: once; j_call: TRBJ2-5; d_call: TRBD1; v_call: TRBV24-1; cdr3_nt: TGTGCCACCAGTGGGGGTCCAGGACAGGCGGAGACCCAGTACTTC; cdr3_aa: CATSGGPGQAETQYF
cdr3_length: 18; clone_size: .; j_call: TRBJ2-3; d_call: TRBD2; v_call: TRBV5-1; cdr3_nt: TGCGCCAGCAGCTTGAGCCTAGCGGGGGAACTTCTCACAGATACGCAGTATTTT; cdr3_aa: CASSLSLAGELLTDTQYF
cdr3_length: 14; clone_size: .; j_call: TRBJ2-7; d_call: .; v_call: TRBV12-2; cdr3_nt: TGTGCAAAGCACAAGACTAGCGGGGAGGACGAGCAGTACTTC; cdr3_aa: CAKHKTSGEDEQYF
cdr3_length: 15; clone_size: few; j_call: TRBJ1-5; d_call: TRBD1; v_call: TRBV2; cdr3_nt: TGTGCCAGCAGTGTACAGGGGGTAGGGAATCAGCCCCAGCATTTT; cdr3_aa: CASSVQGVGNQPQHF
cdr3_length: 17; clone_size: .; j_call: TRBJ2-2; d_call: TRBD2; v_call: TRBV10-1; cdr3_nt: TGCGCCAGCAGTGAGTCGTTGACTAGCGGCAACACCGGGGAGCTGTTTTTT; cdr3_aa: CASSESLTSGNTGELFF
cdr3_length: 12; clone_size: .; j_call: TRBJ2-7; d_call: .; v_call: TRBV28; cdr3_nt: TGTGCCAGCAGTTTATCCCGGGGGGAGCAGTACTTC; cdr3_aa: CASSLSRGEQYF
cdr3_length: 16; clone_size: .; j_call: TRBJ2-3; d_call: .; v_call: TRBV28; cdr3_nt: TGTGCCAGCAGTGTTCCGGGGGGCCCGACCACAGATACGCAGTATTTT; cdr3_aa: CASSVPGGPTTDTQYF
cdr3_length: 14; clone_size: .; j_call: TRBJ1-6; d_call: .; v_call: TRBV6-5; cdr3_nt: TGTGCCAGCAAGGAGAGCTTCTATAATTCACCCCTCCACTTT; cdr3_aa: CASKESFYNSPLHF
cdr3_length: 19; clone_size: .; j_call: TRBJ1-4; d_call: TRBD1; v_call: TRBV7-2; cdr3_nt: TGTGCCAGCAGCTTAGATTTCGTTGCAGGGGGCTTGTTCGGAGAAAAACTGTTTTTT; cdr3_aa: CASSLDFVAGGLFGEKLFF
cdr3_length: 15; clone_size: .; j_call: TRBJ1-2; d_call: TRBD1; v_call: TRBV5-1; cdr3_nt: TGCGCCAGCAGCTTGGGGGACAGCCCTTACTATGGCTACACCTTC; cdr3_aa: CASSLGDSPYYGYTF
cdr3_length: 16; clone_size: once; j_call: TRBJ2-7; d_call: .; v_call: TRBV14; cdr3_nt: TGTGCCAGCAGCCCGCTCGACGGAGCTTCAGGGTACGAGCAGTACTTC; cdr3_aa: CASSPLDGASGYEQYF
cdr3_length: 15; clone_size: .; j_call: TRBJ1-2; d_call: TRBD1; v_call: TRBV28; cdr3_nt: TGTGCCAGCAGTTTAGGGGGACAGGGCGGCTATGGCTACACCTTC; cdr3_aa: CASSLGGQGGYGYTF
cdr3_length: 15; clone_size: .; j_call: TRBJ1-4; d_call: TRBD1; v_call: TRBV7-9; cdr3_nt: TGTGCCAGCAGCCTGGGGGCAGGGGGCAGGGAAAAACTGTTTTTT; cdr3_aa: CASSLGAGGREKLFF
cdr3_length: 16; clone_size: once; j_call: TRBJ2-3; d_call: .; v_call: TRBV15; cdr3_nt: TGTGCCACCAGCAGAGACATCAGGGAAATCACAGATACGCAGTATTTT; cdr3_aa: CATSRDIREITDTQYF
cdr3_length: 12; clone_size: .; j_call: TRBJ1-1; d_call: .; v_call: TRBV13; cdr3_nt: TGTGCCAGCAGCTTCGTGAACACTGAAGCTTTCTTT; cdr3_aa: CASSFVNTEAFF
cdr3_length: 15; clone_size: .; j_call: TRBJ2-7; d_call: TRBD2; v_call: TRBV2; cdr3_nt: TGTGCCAGCATGCTAGCGGGAGGATTCTCCTACGAGCAGTACTTC; cdr3_aa: CASMLAGGFSYEQYF
cdr3_length: 14; clone_size: .; j_call: TRBJ2-7; d_call: TRBD1; v_call: TRBV2; cdr3_nt: TGTGCCACCACACCCGGGACAGGAGGCTACGAGCAGTACTTC; cdr3_aa: CATTPGTGGYEQYF
cdr3_length: 17; clone_size: .; j_call: TRBJ1-1; d_call: TRBD1; v_call: TRBV28; cdr3_nt: TGTGCCAGCAGTTTTCGTCCGACAGGGGCCTTTGACACTGAAGCTTTCTTT; cdr3_aa: CASSFRPTGAFDTEAFF
cdr3_length: 15; clone_size: .; j_call: TRBJ1-3; d_call: TRBD1; v_call: TRBV7-9; cdr3_nt: TGTGCCAGCAGCTTCACAGGGGGTCAAGGAAACACCATATATTTT; cdr3_aa: CASSFTGGQGNTIYF
cdr3_length: 14; clone_size: .; j_call: TRBJ2-7; d_call: .; v_call: TRBV6-1; cdr3_nt: TGTGCCAGCAGTGAAGGGACAGCGGGGTACGAGCAGTACTTC; cdr3_aa: CASSEGTAGYEQYF
cdr3_length: 13; clone_size: .; j_call: TRBJ2-7; d_call: .; v_call: TRBV12-3/TRBV12-4; cdr3_nt: TGTGCCAGCAGTCTTCAGTCACAGGGCGAACAGTACTTC; cdr3_aa: CASSLQSQGEQYF
cdr3_length: 12; clone_size: once; j_call: TRBJ2-7; d_call: .; v_call: TRBV20-1; cdr3_nt: TGCAGTGCTAGTACTAGCTCCTACGAGCAGTACTTC; cdr3_aa: CSASTSSYEQYF
cdr3_length: 16; clone_size: .; j_call: TRBJ2-7; d_call: TRBD2; v_call: TRBV7-2; cdr3_nt: TGTGCCAGCAGCTCTCAAGCGGGAGCGGGCTCCTACGAGCAGTACTTC; cdr3_aa: CASSSQAGAGSYEQYF
cdr3_length: 11; clone_size: .; j_call: TRBJ2-7; d_call: .; v_call: TRBV2; cdr3_nt: TGTGCCAGCACCGGGGGTTACGAGCAGTACTTC; cdr3_aa: CASTGGYEQYF
cdr3_length: 18; clone_size: .; j_call: TRBJ1-4; d_call: .; v_call: TRBV24-1; cdr3_nt: TGTGCCACCAGTGATTTGATGCCCCGGGGGGTAACTAATGAAAAACTGTTTTTT; cdr3_aa: CATSDLMPRGVTNEKLFF
cdr3_length: 14; clone_size: .; j_call: TRBJ2-7; d_call: .; v_call: TRBV4-1; cdr3_nt: TGCGCCAGCAGCCTTAGGACAAATTCCTACGAGCAGTACTTC; cdr3_aa: CASSLRTNSYEQYF
cdr3_length: 19; clone_size: .; j_call: TRBJ2-3; d_call: TRBD2; v_call: TRBV5-1; cdr3_nt: TGCGCCAGCAGCCTTCCGGGACTAGCGGGGGGGCCCCGCACAGATACGCAGTATTTT; cdr3_aa: CASSLPGLAGGPRTDTQYF
cdr3_length: 17; clone_size: once; j_call: TRBJ1-6; d_call: .; v_call: TRBV27; cdr3_nt: TGTGCCAGCAGTTTTTTGCAACAGTTCTCCTATAATTCACCCCTCCACTTT; cdr3_aa: CASSFLQQFSYNSPLHF
cdr3_length: 13; clone_size: .; j_call: TRBJ2-7; d_call: .; v_call: TRBV2; cdr3_nt: TGTGCCAGCAGTTACCCTAGCTCCTACGAGCAGTACTTC; cdr3_aa: CASSYPSSYEQYF
cdr3_length: 15; clone_size: many; j_call: TRBJ2-1; d_call: TRBD2; v_call: TRBV7-9; cdr3_nt: TGTGCCAGCAGCTACGGACTAGCGGGAGGAGGTGAGCAGTTCTTC; cdr3_aa: CASSYGLAGGGEQFF
cdr3_length: 14; clone_size: few; j_call: TRBJ2-5; d_call: TRBD2; v_call: TRBV5-4; cdr3_nt: TGTGCCAGCAGCTTCGGGGGGACCCGTGGGACCCAGTACTTC; cdr3_aa: CASSFGGTRGTQYF